These 21 T cell receptor beta chains were sequenced from one sample in a study of T cell changes during pregnancy in multiple sclerosis. Profiled with immunoSEQ multiplex PCR; TCRdb holds only in-frame clones, not every one. This table holds some 80,000 clones, 85% to 95% found once. The material sequenced was peripheral blood, taken in the third trimester of pregnancy. All receptors derive from a female donor with multiple sclerosis, enrolled in a pregnancy study.

This clone was seen once. The chain links TRBV4-1 to TRBJ2-7; D is undetermined. The CDR3 sequence is 15 residues long. Trimming took off 0 bases at V and 0 bases at J, with 9 bases between the two ends. Germline V gene data show CDR1 as MGHRA and CDR2 as YSYEKL. The CDR3 nucleotides are TGCGCCAGCAGCCAAGAGAGATCGAGCTCCTACGAGCAGTACTTC. Amino acid sequence: CASSQERSSSYEQYF.

The CDR3: CASSLIFGGKTNEQFF. Here the CDR3 DNA reads TGTGCCAGCAGCTTGATCTTCGGGGGGAAGACCAATGAGCAGTTCTTC. This chain links TRBV5-6 with TRBJ2-1, with 7 bases identical to TRBD2. Germline CDR1 is SGHDT and CDR2 is YYEEEE. V dropped 1 base and J dropped 6; count of bases not matched to a gene: 10. The CDR3 is 16 residues long.

The rearrangement joins TRBV2 to TRBJ2-7; 9 bases map to TRBD2. V shed 1 base, J shed 2 bases, and the junction held 3 bases outside the gene matches. The CDR3 covers 15 residues. CDR1 is SNHLY, CDR2 FYNNEI, per germline. DNA of the CDR3: TGTGCCAGCAGTGAAGGTTCTAGCGGGGCCTACGAGCAGTACTTC. Translation gives CASSEGSSGAYEQYF.

This chain connects TRBV2 to TRBJ1-6; D unresolved. Germline V CDR1 and CDR2: SNHLY, FYNNEI. This CDR3 has 16 residues. V was shortened by 2 bases and J by 4 bases, with 12 bases between the two germline ends. CDR3 DNA sequence: TGTGCCAGCAGTGAATTCGGCCAGGATTATAATTCACCCCTCCACTTT. Its translation: CASSEFGQDYNSPLHF. Full variable domain (missing parts from reference TRBV2 and TRBJ1-6): EPEVTQTPSHQVTQMGQEVILRCVPISNHLYFYWYRQILGQKVEFLVSFYNNEISEKSEIFDDQFSVERPDGSNFTLKIRSTKLEDSAMYFCASSEFGQDYNSPLHFGNGTRLTVT.

The chain joins TRBV15 to TRBJ2-5; TRBD1 matches 7 bases. CDR3 size: 16 residues. Germline V gene sequence: CDR1 LNHNV, CDR2 YYDKDF (reference sequence). J was trimmed by 4 bases and V by 5 bases; bases with no gene match: 13. CDR3 in amino acids: CATSGFRGPGGETQYF. In nucleotides, the CDR3 is TGTGCCACCAGCGGGTTCCGGGGCCCAGGGGGAGAGACCCAGTACTTC. Looking up the rest from reference TRBV15 and TRBJ2-5 gives the full variable domain: DAMVIQNPRYQVTQFGKPVTLSCSQTLNHNVMYWYQQKSSQAPKLLFHYYDKDFNNEADTPDNFQSRRPNTSFCFLDIRSPGLGDTAMYLCATSGFRGPGGETQYFGPGTRLLVL.

The V and J genes are TRBV6-5 and TRBJ2-7; 8 bases are a match to TRBD1. This CDR3 spans 14 amino acids. Germline V gene sequence: CDR1 MNHEY, CDR2 SVGAGI. V shed 5 bases and J 3 bases; nucleotides not matched to a gene: 6. CDR3 nucleotide sequence: TGTGCCAGCAGTGAAACAGGGACAGGCTACGAGCAGTACTTC. This sequence encodes CASSETGTGYEQYF.

This clone was recorded only once. The chain uses TRBV2 and TRBJ2-3; D is perhaps TRBD2 (5 bases). V was cut by 11 bases and J by 2 bases, with 11 bases left in between. There are 12 residues in the CDR3. From germline, CDR1 is SNHLY and CDR2 FYNNEI. The CDR3 here is CARRRITDTQYF. The CDR3 DNA is TGTGCCCGGAGGAGAATCACAGATACGCAGTATTTT.

This rearrangement joins TRBV7-6 to TRBJ2-2; 8 nucleotides line up with TRBD2. The CDR3 covers 17 residues. Trimming at V came to 2 bases and at J to 1 base, leaving 6 bases not matched to a gene. Germline V gives CDR1 SGHVS, CDR2 FNYEAQ. This CDR3 reads CASSLWSGSQNTGELFF. The CDR3 region has the DNA TGTGCCAGCAGCTTATGGAGCGGGAGCCAGAACACCGGGGAGCTGTTTTTT.

The rearrangement uses TRBV6-5 and TRBJ1-1, with 7 nucleotides matching TRBD1. Per germline, CDR1 MNHEY and CDR2 SVGAGI. This CDR3 region has 14 residues. J lost 6 bases, V lost 5 bases, and 9 bases had no gene match. The CDR3 DNA reads as TGTGCCAGCAGTATAGACAGGGATTACGCTGAAGCTTTCTTT. Translation: CASSIDRDYAEAFF.

The chain employs TRBV5-6 and TRBJ2-1; TRBD2 agrees at 10 bases. V lost 0 bases and J lost 9; bases outside the gene matches: 9. Germline CDR1 is SGHDT and CDR2 is YYEEEE. This CDR3 spans 16 amino acids. The CDR3 spells CASSLGGASGGSEQFF. DNA of the CDR3: TGTGCCAGCAGCTTGGGGGGGGCTAGCGGGGGATCTGAGCAGTTCTTC. The full variable domain, in which reference TRBV5-6 and TRBJ2-1 provide the parts outside the CDR3, is DAGVTQSPTHLIKTRGQQVTLRCSPKSGHDTVSWYQQALGQGPQFIFQYYEEEERQRGNFPDRFSGHQFPNYSSELNVNALLLGDSALYLCASSLGGASGGSEQFFGPGTRLTVL.

The V and J genes are TRBV19 and TRBJ1-1; tentatively, D is TRBD1 (6 bases). Trimming pared 5 bases from V and 5 bases from J, leaving 18 bases between. The CDR3 covers 15 residues. Germline CDR1 is LNHDA and CDR2 is SQIVND (reference sequence). CDR3 nucleotides: TGTGCCAGTAGTGGCAGGGGAGGGGTATGGACTGAAGCTTTCTTT. It is translated as CASSGRGGVWTEAFF.

CDR3 sequence: CASSPGGGAYTQYF. The CDR3 bases are TGTGCCAGCAGCCCGGGCGGGGGGGCTTATACGCAGTATTTT. The genes are TRBV7-3 and TRBJ2-3; 9 nucleotides align to TRBD2. With 5 bases clipped from V and 7 bases from J, the junction kept 7 bases outside the gene matches. The CDR3 extends over 14 amino acids. Germline loops: CDR1 SGHTA, CDR2 FQGTGA.

This clone has a single count. The CDR3, as DNA: TGTGCCAGTAGCCCCAAGGACAGGGTTAATGAAAAACTGTTTTTT. Translated, it gives CASSPKDRVNEKLFF. This chain uses TRBV19 with TRBJ1-4, with 8 bases matching TRBD1. With 6 bases clipped from V and 4 bases from J, the junction kept 7 bases outside the gene matches. Germline CDR1 is LNHDA and CDR2 is SQIVND (reference sequence). The CDR3 runs 15 residues.

The chain joins TRBV7-9 to TRBJ1-3, with a possible D match to TRBD1 (6 bases). Germline loops: CDR1 SEHNR, CDR2 FQNEAQ (reference sequence). V dropped 2 bases and J dropped 0 bases, with 14 bases sitting between them. The CDR3 consists of 17 residues. CDR3 nucleotide sequence: TGTGCCAGCAGCTTAAATGACCGGGACACCTCTGGAAACACCATATATTTT. Its translation: CASSLNDRDTSGNTIYF.

This chain links TRBV9 with TRBJ1-2; 8 bases line up with TRBD1. This CDR3 has 14 residues. Germline V lookup: CDR1 SGDLS, CDR2 YYNGEE. The V segment lost 0 bases and the J segment 7 bases; nucleotides outside the gene matches: 5. CDR3 amino acids: CASSVAGGASGYTF. The CDR3 coding sequence is TGTGCCAGCAGCGTAGCAGGGGGCGCATCTGGCTACACCTTC.

The V call is TRBV7-9, the J call TRBJ1-1; 7 bases fit TRBD1. V was clipped by 4 bases and J by 3 bases; unmatched bases: 2. Germline loops: CDR1 SEHNR, CDR2 FQNEAQ (reference sequence). The CDR3 runs to 13 residues. CDR3 residues: CASSSGQYTEAFF. The CDR3 nucleotides read TGTGCCAGCAGCTCGGGACAGTACACTGAAGCTTTCTTT.

This rearrangement joins TRBV19 to TRBJ1-4, with 7 bases identical to TRBD1. In germline, CDR1 is LNHDA, CDR2 SQIVND (reference sequence). The CDR3 is 14 residues long. V shed 6 bases, J shed 7 bases, and the junction held 8 bases outside the gene matches. Here the CDR3 DNA reads TGTGCCAGTAGCCACACAGGGGTAGGTGAAAAACTGTTTTTT. This translates into CASSHTGVGEKLFF.

The chain recombines TRBV19 with TRBJ1-2; TRBD1 matches 8 bases. Germline CDR1 LNHDA, CDR2 SQIVND (reference sequence). The CDR3 runs to 14 residues. V gave up 4 bases and J gave up 5 bases; unmatched junction bases: 6. The CDR3 DNA reads TGTGCCAGTAGTAGTGGACAGGGAGGGTATGGCTACACCTTC. This translates into CASSSGQGGYGYTF. Full variable domain (outside the CDR3, taken from reference TRBV19 and TRBJ1-2): DGGITQSPKYLFRKEGQNVTLSCEQNLNHDAMYWYRQDPGQGLRLIYYSQIVNDFQKGDIAEGYSVSREKKESFPLTVTSAQKNPTAFYLCASSSGQGGYGYTFGSGTRLTVV.

This chain connects TRBV19 to TRBJ1-4; TRBD1 is a possible D gene (6 bases). V was trimmed by 0 bases and J by 7 bases, leaving 9 bases between them. Germline V gene data show CDR1 as LNHDA and CDR2 as SQIVND (reference sequence). The CDR3 length is 14 residues. The CDR3 is CASSIDRGAEKLFF. The CDR3 bases are TGTGCCAGTAGTATAGACAGGGGCGCTGAAAAACTGTTTTTT.

J is TRBJ2-7 and V is TRBV29-1, with 11 bases identical to TRBD2. Germline trimming cut 6 bases from V and 4 bases from J; bases unmatched to any gene: 5. Per the germline V gene, CDR1 is SQVTM and CDR2 is ANQGSEA. The CDR3 spans 13 residues. This chain's CDR3 is CSVVSGGDYEQYF. In DNA, the CDR3 is TGCAGCGTAGTTAGCGGGGGGGATTACGAGCAGTACTTC.

This chain uses TRBV7-6 with TRBJ2-7, with D perhaps matching TRBD1 (7 bases). The CDR3 is 14 residues long. CDR1 and CDR2 from the germline V gene are SGHVS and FNYEAQ. Trimming pared 2 bases from V and 3 bases from J, leaving 11 bases between. The CDR3 DNA sequence: TGTGCCAGCAGCTTACGTCAGGGGGGCTACGAGCAGTACTTC. Its protein product is CASSLRQGGYEQYF. The entire variable domain, with the rest obtained from reference TRBV7-6 and TRBJ2-7, is as follows: GAGVSQSPRYKVTKRGQDVALRCDPISGHVSLYWYRQALGQGPEFLTYFNYEAQQDKSGLPNDRFSAERPEGSISTLTIQRTEQRDSAMYRCASSLRQGGYEQYFGPGTRLTVT.